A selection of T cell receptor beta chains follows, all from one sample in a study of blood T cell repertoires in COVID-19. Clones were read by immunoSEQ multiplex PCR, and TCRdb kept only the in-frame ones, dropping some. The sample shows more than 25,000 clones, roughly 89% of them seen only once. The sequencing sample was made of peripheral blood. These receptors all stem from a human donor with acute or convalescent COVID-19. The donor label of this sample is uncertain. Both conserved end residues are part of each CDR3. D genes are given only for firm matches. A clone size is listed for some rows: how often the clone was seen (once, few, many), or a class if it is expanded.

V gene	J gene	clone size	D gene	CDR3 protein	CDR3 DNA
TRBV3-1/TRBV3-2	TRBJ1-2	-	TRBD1	CASSQDSRTGFYGYTF	TGTGCCAGCAGCCAAGACTCAAGGACAGGGTTCTATGGCTACACCTTC
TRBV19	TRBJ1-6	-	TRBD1	CASSRQGNSPLHF	TGTGCCAGTAGTAGACAGGGAAATTCACCCCTCCACTTT
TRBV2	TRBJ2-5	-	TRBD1	CASSPGQVETQYF	TGTGCCAGCAGTCCGGGACAGGTAGAGACCCAGTACTTC
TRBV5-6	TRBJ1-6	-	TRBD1	CATTGGNNSPLHF	TGTGCCACCACAGGGGGGAATAATTCACCCCTCCACTTT
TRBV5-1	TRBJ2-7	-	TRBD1	CASSLKGGANEQYF	TGCGCCAGCAGCTTGAAAGGGGGCGCAAACGAGCAGTACTTC
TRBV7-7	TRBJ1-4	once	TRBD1	CASSLYRGPNEKLFF	TGTGCCAGCAGCTTGTACAGGGGACCGAATGAAAAACTGTTTTTT
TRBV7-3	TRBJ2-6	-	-	CASSPRFRGSGANVLTF	TGTGCCAGCAGCCCCCGATTTAGGGGGTCTGGGGCCAACGTCCTGACTTTC
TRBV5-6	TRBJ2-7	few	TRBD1	CASSPSPGQSYEQYF	TGTGCCAGCAGCCCCTCCCCGGGACAGTCCTACGAGCAGTACTTC
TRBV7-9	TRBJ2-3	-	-	CASSLEDRQAPDTQYF	TGTGCCAGCAGCTTAGAAGATCGACAGGCCCCAGATACGCAGTATTTT
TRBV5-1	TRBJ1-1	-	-	CASSPRGATGNTEAFF	TGCGCCAGCAGTCCGCGGGGGGCTACGGGGAACACTGAAGCTTTCTTT
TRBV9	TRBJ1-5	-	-	CASSPRLRVQPQHF	TGTGCCAGCAGCCCTCGACTGAGGGTTCAGCCCCAGCATTTT
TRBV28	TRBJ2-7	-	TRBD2	CASRITGGYEQYF	TGTGCCAGCAGGATTACGGGAGGGTACGAGCAGTACTTC
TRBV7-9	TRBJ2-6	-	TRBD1	CASSLVQGAYGANVLTF	TGTGCCAGCAGCTTAGTTCAGGGGGCGTATGGGGCCAACGTCCTGACTTTC
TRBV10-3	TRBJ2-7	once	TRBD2	CAISEPRLAGSYEQYF	TGTGCCATCAGTGAGCCTCGTCTAGCGGGCTCCTACGAGCAGTACTTC
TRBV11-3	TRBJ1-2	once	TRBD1	CASSLVAGQFGYTF	TGTGCCAGCAGCTTAGTCGCGGGACAGTTTGGCTACACCTTC
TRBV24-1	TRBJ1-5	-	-	CATSANKGNQPQHF	TGTGCCACCAGTGCTAACAAGGGGAATCAGCCCCAGCATTTT
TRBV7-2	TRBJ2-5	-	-	CASSRAGREFGETQYF	TGTGCCAGCAGCCGTGCGGGACGGGAGTTCGGAGAGACCCAGTACTTC
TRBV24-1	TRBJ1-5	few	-	CATSDSPTVNQPQHF	TGTGCCACCAGTGACTCACCGACAGTCAATCAGCCCCAGCATTTT
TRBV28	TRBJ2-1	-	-	CASSFESFYSYNEQFF	TGTGCCAGCAGTTTCGAATCGTTCTACTCCTACAATGAGCAGTTCTTC
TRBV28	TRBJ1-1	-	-	CASRSQGGNTEAFF	TGTGCCAGCAGATCCCAGGGCGGGAACACTGAAGCTTTCTTT
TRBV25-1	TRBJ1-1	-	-	CASSGGQKAFF	TGTGCCAGCAGTGGCGGGCAAAAAGCTTTCTTT
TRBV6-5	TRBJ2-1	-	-	CASSLYNEQFF	TGTGCCAGCAGCCTATACAATGAGCAGTTCTTC
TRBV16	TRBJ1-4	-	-	CASSQSRQSGTNEKLFF	TGTGCCAGCAGCCAATCCAGACAGAGTGGAACTAATGAAAAACTGTTTTTT
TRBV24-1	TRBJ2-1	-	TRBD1	CATSPADRPYNEQFF	TGTGCCACCAGTCCAGCGGACAGGCCTTACAATGAGCAGTTCTTC
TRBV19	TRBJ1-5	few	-	CASSIQGAGNQPQHF	TGTGCCAGTAGTATTCAAGGGGCGGGCAATCAGCCCCAGCATTTT
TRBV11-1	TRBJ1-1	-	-	CASSPGGLNTEAFF	TGTGCCAGCAGCCCGGGGGGGTTGAACACTGAAGCTTTCTTT
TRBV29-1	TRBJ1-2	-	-	CSVGNVQNYGYTF	TGCAGCGTTGGGAATGTACAGAACTATGGCTACACCTTC
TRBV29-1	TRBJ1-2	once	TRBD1	CSVQQGAYGYTF	TGCAGCGTGCAACAGGGGGCCTATGGCTACACCTTC
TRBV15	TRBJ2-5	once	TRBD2	CATSREIAGGLETQYF	TGTGCCACCAGCAGAGAAATAGCGGGGGGGCTAGAGACCCAGTACTTC
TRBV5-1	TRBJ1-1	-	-	CASRPGAAASEAFF	TGCGCCAGCAGACCTGGAGCGGCAGCTTCTGAAGCTTTCTTT
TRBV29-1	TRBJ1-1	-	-	CSVVWGVSTEAFF	TGCAGCGTCGTCTGGGGGGTCAGCACTGAAGCTTTCTTT
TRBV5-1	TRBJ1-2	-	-	CASSLSLQGHYTF	TGCGCCAGCAGCTTGTCCTTACAGGGCCACTACACCTTC
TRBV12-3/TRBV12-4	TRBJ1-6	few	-	CASSSSNSPLHF	TGTGCCAGCAGCAGTTCAAATTCACCCCTCCACTTT
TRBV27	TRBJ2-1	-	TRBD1	CASAFPARTGGLGEQFF	TGTGCCAGCGCCTTCCCGGCCCGGACAGGGGGTCTGGGTGAGCAGTTCTTC
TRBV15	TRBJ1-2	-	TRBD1	CATSLGRDREFF	TGTGCCACCAGCCTGGGCCGGGACAGGGAGTTCTTC
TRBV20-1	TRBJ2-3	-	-	CSASLENTDTQYF	TGCAGTGCTAGTCTCGAGAACACAGATACGCAGTATTTT
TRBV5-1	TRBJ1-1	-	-	CASSLSQVRNTEAFF	TGCGCCAGCAGCTTGTCGCAGGTCCGGAACACTGAAGCTTTCTTT
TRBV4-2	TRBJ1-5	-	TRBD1	CASSQGTGGYSNQPQHF	TGTGCCAGCAGCCAAGGCACAGGGGGCTATAGCAATCAGCCCCAGCATTTT
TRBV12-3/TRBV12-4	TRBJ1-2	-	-	CASSQGWYGYTF	TGTGCCAGCAGTCAGGGATGGTATGGCTACACCTTC
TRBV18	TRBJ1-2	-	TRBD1	CASSPHAPGQGGGYTF	TGTGCCAGCTCACCACACGCCCCGGGACAGGGCGGTGGCTACACCTTC
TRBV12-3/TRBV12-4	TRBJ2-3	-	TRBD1	CASRTGWDTQYF	TGTGCCAGCAGGACAGGGTGGGATACGCAGTATTTT
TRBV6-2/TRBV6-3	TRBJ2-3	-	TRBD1	CASSYLYRDRTPSTEDTQYF	TGTGCCAGCAGTTATTTGTACCGGGACAGGACTCCTTCCACTGAAGATACGCAGTATTTT
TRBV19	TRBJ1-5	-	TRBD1	CASTSGGTNQPQHF	TGTGCCAGTACCTCAGGGGGTACCAATCAGCCCCAGCATTTT
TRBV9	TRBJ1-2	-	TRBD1	CASSVLPSDRGNGYTF	TGTGCCAGCAGCGTCCTGCCCTCGGACAGGGGTAATGGCTACACCTTC
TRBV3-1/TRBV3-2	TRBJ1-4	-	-	CASSPGSANEKLFF	TGTGCCAGCAGCCCCGGGAGTGCTAATGAAAAACTGTTTTTT